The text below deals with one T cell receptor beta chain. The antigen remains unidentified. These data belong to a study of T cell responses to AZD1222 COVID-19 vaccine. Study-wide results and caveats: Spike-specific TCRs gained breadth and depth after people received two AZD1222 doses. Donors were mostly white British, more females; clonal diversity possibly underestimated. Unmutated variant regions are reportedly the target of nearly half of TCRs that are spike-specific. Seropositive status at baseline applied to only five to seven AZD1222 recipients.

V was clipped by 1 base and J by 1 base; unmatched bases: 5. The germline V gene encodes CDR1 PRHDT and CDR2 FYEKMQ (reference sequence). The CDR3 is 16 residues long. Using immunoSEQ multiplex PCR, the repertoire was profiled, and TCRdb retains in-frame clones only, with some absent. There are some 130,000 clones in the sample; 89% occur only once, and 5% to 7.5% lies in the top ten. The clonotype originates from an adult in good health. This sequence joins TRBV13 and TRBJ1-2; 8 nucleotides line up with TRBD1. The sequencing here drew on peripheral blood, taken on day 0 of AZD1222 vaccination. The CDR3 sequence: CASSLARGQGNYGYTF. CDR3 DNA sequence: TGTGCCAGCAGCTTAGCCCGTGGACAGGGTAACTATGGCTACACCTTC.